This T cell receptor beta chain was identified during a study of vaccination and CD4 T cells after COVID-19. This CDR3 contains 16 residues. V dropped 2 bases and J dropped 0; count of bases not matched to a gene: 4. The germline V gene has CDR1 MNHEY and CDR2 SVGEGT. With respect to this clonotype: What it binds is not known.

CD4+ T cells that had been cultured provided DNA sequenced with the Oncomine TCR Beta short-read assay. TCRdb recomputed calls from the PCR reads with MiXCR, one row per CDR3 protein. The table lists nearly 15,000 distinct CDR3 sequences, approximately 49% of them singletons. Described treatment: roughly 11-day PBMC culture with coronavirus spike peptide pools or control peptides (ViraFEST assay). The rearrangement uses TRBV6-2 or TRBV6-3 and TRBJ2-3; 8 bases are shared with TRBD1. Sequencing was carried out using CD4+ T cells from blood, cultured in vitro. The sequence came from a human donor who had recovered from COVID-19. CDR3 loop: CASSYPDRGSTDTQYF. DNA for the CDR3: TGTGCCAGCAGTTACCCAGACAGGGGAAGCACAGATACGCAGTATTTT.